This T cell receptor beta chain comes out of a study of T cell responses to AZD1222 COVID-19 vaccine (dated by TCRdb to about 2021). Background for the entire study: AZD1222 recipients given second doses at about 4 weeks or at about 12 weeks were pooled, since spike-specific TCR depth and breadth were not found to differ between the two schedules. A total of just over 230 trial participants underwent TCR sequencing, of whom some 210 received two doses of AZD1222 and some 25 received two doses of the MenACWY control vaccine. Enrollment into the trials was organized by age into subgroups of 18-55, 56-69 and 70-plus years, and those subgroups contained approximately 160, 26 and 62 TCR-sequenced participants, respectively. Broad study findings and their caveats: The 56-69-year group was small, and its depth increase did not reach significance, likely because of low power. After two AZD1222 doses, spike-specific TCR breadth and depth were significantly higher than at day 0 and than in MenACWY recipients. Reportedly, close to half of the unique spike-specific TCRs recognized epitopes lying outside the regions that are mutated in the B.1.351 and B.1.1.7 variants. Participants were mostly white British, with more females than males. The authors suggested clonal diversity may have been underestimated. Conclusions about previously exposed vaccinees are limited because only a handful of AZD1222 recipients were SARS-CoV-2 seropositive at baseline. No day 14 peak-response samples were available, so repertoires were characterized only after the peak T cell response. The vaccine-associated CD4 TCRs covered the entire spike protein, and the dominant responses fell in regions 160-218 and 743-854.

The CDR3 regions of human TCRbeta chains were analyzed by immunosequencing. Under the source paper's analysis protocol: Repertoire TCRs were matched against a reference library of SARS-CoV-2-specific TCRs generated with the MIRA antigen-specificity platform. Breadth was defined as the fraction of unique TCRs that were SARS-CoV-2-associated. Depth was defined as the fraction of total T cells that were SARS-CoV-2-associated. Using the MIRA data, every spike-specific TCR was mapped to the spike region that the TCR reacted to and assigned to either a CD4 or a CD8 class. Log10-transformed breadth and depth values were compared by one-way ANOVA with Sidak's multiple comparisons tests. TCRdb holds this immuneACCESS table with in-frame rearrangements only. Some clones are missing; in checked studies, unresolved V genes explain under half, and the rest has no known cause. V, J and clone size reflect that table, while D and trimming were determined from the DNA. For this sample the table gives more than 65,000 clones, of which approximately 78% were detected only once. The biggest ten clones account for about 21% of the sample.

The CDR3 spans 14 residues, from the cysteine through the phenylalanine. The DNA shown is the 42-base CDR3, in frame from base 1. V is pared back by 5 bases and J by 4 bases, with 12 bases lying between the germline termini. In the germline V gene, CDR1 corresponds to SGHVS and CDR2 to FQNEAQ. With regard to this clone: Its antigen is not yet known. Base quality data are lacking; no much larger clone is found one base away.

The meaning of the sample's time point label: baseline before first vaccination. Vaccinee samples were obtained from the UK trials COV001 and COV002, which included a single-blind randomized controlled phase 2/3 trial of AZD1222 (ChAdOx1 nCoV-19) in healthy adults. For TCRbeta chain sequencing, PBMC samples from trial participants were taken at day 0 and at day 28 after the second dose. The origin of this receptor is an adult in good health. The chain is encoded by TRBV7-8 joined to TRBJ1-5; a weak D assignment points to TRBD1 (5 bases agree). Sequenced here: peripheral blood, sampled on day 0 of AZD1222 vaccination. The DNA reads TGTGCCAGCAGCCCGAAGCAGGGAAATCAGCCCCAGCATTTT. It translates as CASSPKQGNQPQHF.